This TCR beta chain was observed in a study of blood T cell repertoires in COVID-19. Study overall: Sources were T cells, B-cell-depleted T cells, or PBMCs; the material itself was cDNA or gDNA.

During active infection, Seattle patients enrolled and were then monitored through disease. Study processing details: The authors estimated nucleated cell counts from reference gene primer amplification. Some clones are missing from TCRdb's copy, which holds only in-frame ones; the method was immunoSEQ multiplex PCR. D and trimming come from the DNA, and the V and J calls and clone size come from that table. This sample carries about 300,000 clones, 75% to 95% of them seen once, and the ten largest clones take nearly 7%. The CDR3 has 18 amino acids. This chain connects TRBV21-1 to TRBJ2-1; TRBD2, the table's D call, was not compared with the DNA. TRBV21-1 is deemed a pseudogene. This sequence was found in a woman aged 25 to 45 with COVID-19, enrolled during active disease. The source material was peripheral blood. Here the CDR3 reads CASSKGPLAGGLYNEQFF. For the CDR3, the DNA is TGTGCCAGCAGCAAAGGCCCCCTGGCGGGAGGACTCTACAATGAGCAGTTCTTC.